The rows below give T cell receptor beta chains drawn from one sample of a study of tumor-infiltrating lymphocytes in primary liver carcinoma. Via MiXCR, TCRdb re-called the multiplex PCR reads, giving one row per CDR3 protein. The sample consists of 100,000 or so distinct CDR3 sequences, roughly 69% of them appearing once. The sequenced sample was liver tumor tissue from sampling region 5. Source of these receptors: a woman between 55 and 75 years old with primary liver carcinoma and hepatitis B virus infection. Each CDR3 is given with its conserved first and last residue. The order of the fields is J gene, V gene, CDR3 length, CDR3 protein.

j_call: TRBJ2-3
v_call: TRBV6-2/TRBV6-3
cdr3_length: 16
cdr3_aa: CANSYTLADEADTQYF

j_call: TRBJ2-2
v_call: TRBV12-3/TRBV12-4
cdr3_length: 15
cdr3_aa: CAGRLRGRGAGELFF

j_call: TRBJ2-2
v_call: TRBV29-1
cdr3_length: 14
cdr3_aa: CNVVTSGNTGELFF

j_call: TRBJ2-3
v_call: TRBV5-1
cdr3_length: 14
cdr3_aa: CANSLEGRRAWQYF

j_call: TRBJ1-5
v_call: TRBV6-6
cdr3_length: 14
cdr3_aa: CASSDSGSGQPQHF

j_call: TRBJ2-1
v_call: TRBV13
cdr3_length: 15
cdr3_aa: CASSPLAGGGNEQFF

j_call: TRBJ2-5
v_call: TRBV6-5
cdr3_length: 15
cdr3_aa: CASSHDTGSEETQYF

j_call: TRBJ2-7
v_call: TRBV5-6
cdr3_length: 19
cdr3_aa: CASSTLVSSGSGLRYEQYF

j_call: TRBJ2-3
v_call: TRBV11-2
cdr3_length: 14
cdr3_aa: CASSFQRIADTQNF

j_call: TRBJ2-5
v_call: TRBV12-3/TRBV12-4
cdr3_length: 12
cdr3_aa: CASSFQEGTQYF

j_call: TRBJ2-3
v_call: TRBV6-5
cdr3_length: 14
cdr3_aa: CTSRTSGSRDTQYF

j_call: TRBJ2-1
v_call: TRBV11-1
cdr3_length: 13
cdr3_aa: CVSSLNSVGEQFF

j_call: TRBJ2-5
v_call: TRBV29-1
cdr3_length: 14
cdr3_aa: CSGTSGAQWETQYF

j_call: TRBJ2-5
v_call: TRBV11-2
cdr3_length: 13
cdr3_aa: CASSSTGLETQYF

j_call: TRBJ1-1
v_call: TRBV12-3/TRBV12-4
cdr3_length: 16
cdr3_aa: CARSLARQPDLTEAFF

j_call: TRBJ2-3
v_call: TRBV29-1
cdr3_length: 16
cdr3_aa: CSARPLGGGLRDTQYF

j_call: TRBJ2-6
v_call: TRBV11-2
cdr3_length: 14
cdr3_aa: CASSSTSGANVLTF

j_call: TRBJ2-7
v_call: TRBV6-1
cdr3_length: 15
cdr3_aa: CASSATAEASCVQYF

j_call: TRBJ1-1
v_call: TRBV28
cdr3_length: 14
cdr3_aa: CASWAGDGGTGAFF

j_call: TRBJ2-2
v_call: TRBV13
cdr3_length: 15
cdr3_aa: CASKRGRESTGKLFF

j_call: TRBJ2-1
v_call: TRBV5-4
cdr3_length: 16
cdr3_aa: CASSLLTSGVYNEQFF

j_call: TRBJ1-1
v_call: TRBV12-3/TRBV12-4
cdr3_length: 15
cdr3_aa: CASSFRSRMNTEAFF

j_call: TRBJ1-5
v_call: TRBV12-3/TRBV12-4
cdr3_length: 13
cdr3_aa: CASSLGENQTQHF

j_call: TRBJ2-7
v_call: TRBV5-6
cdr3_length: 15
cdr3_aa: CASGSRDGFSYEQCF

j_call: TRBJ2-3
v_call: TRBV4-2
cdr3_length: 17
cdr3_aa: CASSQDGLAGITDTQYF

j_call: TRBJ1-1
v_call: TRBV10-3
cdr3_length: 12
cdr3_aa: CAISEPQAAAFF

j_call: TRBJ2-5
v_call: TRBV5-4
cdr3_length: 14
cdr3_aa: CASSQSTGDETQYF

j_call: TRBJ2-3
v_call: TRBV11-2
cdr3_length: 15
cdr3_aa: CPSRPGLAGPDTQYF

j_call: TRBJ2-5
v_call: TRBV6-1
cdr3_length: 15
cdr3_aa: CASSEARTATETQYF

j_call: TRBJ2-7
v_call: TRBV10-2
cdr3_length: 14
cdr3_aa: CASSEGTAWYEQYF

j_call: TRBJ2-1
v_call: TRBV28
cdr3_length: 15
cdr3_aa: CAGSLWQGKWHEQFF

j_call: TRBJ1-1
v_call: TRBV12-3/TRBV12-4
cdr3_length: 14
cdr3_aa: CVNRNRDLNTEAFF

j_call: TRBJ2-1
v_call: TRBV12-3/TRBV12-4
cdr3_length: 18
cdr3_aa: CTSSLAFGGSPHRNEQFF